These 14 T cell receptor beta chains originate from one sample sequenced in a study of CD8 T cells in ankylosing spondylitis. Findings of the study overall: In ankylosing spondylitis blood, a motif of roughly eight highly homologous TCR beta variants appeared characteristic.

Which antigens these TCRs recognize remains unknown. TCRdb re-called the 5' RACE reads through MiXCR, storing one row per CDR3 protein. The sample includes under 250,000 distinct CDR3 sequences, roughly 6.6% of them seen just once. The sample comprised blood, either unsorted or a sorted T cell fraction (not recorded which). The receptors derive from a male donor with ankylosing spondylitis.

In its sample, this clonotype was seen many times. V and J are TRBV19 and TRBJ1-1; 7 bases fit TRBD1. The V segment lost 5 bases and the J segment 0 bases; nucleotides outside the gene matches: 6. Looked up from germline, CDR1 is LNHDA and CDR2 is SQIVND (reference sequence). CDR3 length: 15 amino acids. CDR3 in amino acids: CASSPQGEVNTEAFF. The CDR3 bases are TGTGCCAGTAGTCCTCAGGGGGAGGTGAACACTGAAGCTTTCTTT.

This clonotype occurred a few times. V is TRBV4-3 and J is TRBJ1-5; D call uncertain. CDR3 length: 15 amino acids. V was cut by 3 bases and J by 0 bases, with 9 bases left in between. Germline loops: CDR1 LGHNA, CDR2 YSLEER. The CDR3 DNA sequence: TGCGCCAGCAGCCAGGGGTCCCATAGCAATCAGCCCCAGCATTTT. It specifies CASSQGSHSNQPQHF.

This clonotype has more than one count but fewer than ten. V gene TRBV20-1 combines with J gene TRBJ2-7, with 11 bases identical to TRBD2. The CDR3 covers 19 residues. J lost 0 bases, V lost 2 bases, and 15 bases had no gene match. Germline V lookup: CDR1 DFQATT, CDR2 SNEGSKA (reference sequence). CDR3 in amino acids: CSARLRGGKGLAVSYEQYF. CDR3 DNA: TGCAGTGCTAGACTTCGGGGGGGGAAGGGACTAGCGGTCTCCTACGAGCAGTACTTC.

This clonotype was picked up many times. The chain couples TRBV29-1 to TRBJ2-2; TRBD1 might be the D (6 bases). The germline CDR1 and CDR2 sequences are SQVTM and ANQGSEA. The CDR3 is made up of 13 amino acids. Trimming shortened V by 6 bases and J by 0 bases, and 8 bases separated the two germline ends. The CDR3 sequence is CSVRTANTGELFF. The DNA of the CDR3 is TGCAGCGTGCGGACAGCGAACACCGGGGAGCTGTTTTTT.

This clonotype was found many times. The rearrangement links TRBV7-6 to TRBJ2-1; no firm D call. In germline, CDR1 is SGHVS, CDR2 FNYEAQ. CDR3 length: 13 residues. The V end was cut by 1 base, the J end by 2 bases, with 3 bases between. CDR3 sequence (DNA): TGTGCCAGCAGCTTAGGTCCCTACAATGAGCAGTTCTTC. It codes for CASSLGPYNEQFF. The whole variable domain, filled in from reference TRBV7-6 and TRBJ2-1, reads GAGVSQSPRYKVTKRGQDVALRCDPISGHVSLYWYRQALGQGPEFLTYFNYEAQQDKSGLPNDRFSAERPEGSISTLTIQRTEQRDSAMYRCASSLGPYNEQFFGPGTRLTVL.

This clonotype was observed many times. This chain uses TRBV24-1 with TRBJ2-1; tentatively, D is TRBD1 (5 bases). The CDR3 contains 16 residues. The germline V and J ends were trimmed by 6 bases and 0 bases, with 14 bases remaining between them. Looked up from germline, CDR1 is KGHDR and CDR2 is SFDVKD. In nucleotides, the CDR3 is TGTGCCACCAGTCTATGGGGCACCTCCTCCTACAATGAGCAGTTCTTC. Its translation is CATSLWGTSSYNEQFF.

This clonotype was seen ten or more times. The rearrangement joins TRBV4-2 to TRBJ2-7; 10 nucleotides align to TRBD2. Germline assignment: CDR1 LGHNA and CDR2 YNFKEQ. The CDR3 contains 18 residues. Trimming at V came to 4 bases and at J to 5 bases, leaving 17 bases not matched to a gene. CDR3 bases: TGTGCCAGCAGCCTCCCGGGCCCTAGCGGGAGAGGATCGCACGAGCAGTACTTC. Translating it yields CASSLPGPSGRGSHEQYF.

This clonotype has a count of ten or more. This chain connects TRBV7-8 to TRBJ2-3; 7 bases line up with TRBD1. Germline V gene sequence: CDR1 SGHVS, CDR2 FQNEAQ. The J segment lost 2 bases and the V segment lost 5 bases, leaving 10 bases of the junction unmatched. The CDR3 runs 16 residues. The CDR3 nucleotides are TGTGCCAGCAGCCCGAGGGGGCAGGGGGACACAGATACGCAGTATTTT. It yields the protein CASSPRGQGDTDTQYF.

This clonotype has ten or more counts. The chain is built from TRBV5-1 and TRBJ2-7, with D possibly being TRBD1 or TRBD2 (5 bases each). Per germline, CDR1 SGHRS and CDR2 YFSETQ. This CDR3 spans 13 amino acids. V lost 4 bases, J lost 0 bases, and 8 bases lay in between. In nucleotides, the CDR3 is TGCGCCAGCAGCCAGGGAGACTCCTACGAGCAGTACTTC. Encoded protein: CASSQGDSYEQYF.

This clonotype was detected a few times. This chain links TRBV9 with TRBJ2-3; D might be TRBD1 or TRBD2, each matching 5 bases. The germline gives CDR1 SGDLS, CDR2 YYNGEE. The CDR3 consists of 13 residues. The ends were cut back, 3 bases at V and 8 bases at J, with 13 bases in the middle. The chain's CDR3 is CASSERGIGTQYF. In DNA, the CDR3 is TGTGCCAGCAGCGAGAGGGGAATAGGTACGCAGTATTTT.

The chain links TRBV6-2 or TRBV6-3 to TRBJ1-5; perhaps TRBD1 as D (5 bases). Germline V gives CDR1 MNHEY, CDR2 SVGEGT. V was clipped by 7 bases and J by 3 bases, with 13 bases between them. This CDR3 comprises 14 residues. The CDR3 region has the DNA TGTGCCAGCAATACCAGGGCGTACAATCAGCCCCAGCATTTT. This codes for CASNTRAYNQPQHF.

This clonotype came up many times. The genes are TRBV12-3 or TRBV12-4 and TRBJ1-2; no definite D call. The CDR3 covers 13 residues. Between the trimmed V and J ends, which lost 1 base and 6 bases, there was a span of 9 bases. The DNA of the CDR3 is TGTGCCAGCAGTTTAGGCCTATCTCATGGCTACACCTTC. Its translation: CASSLGLSHGYTF.

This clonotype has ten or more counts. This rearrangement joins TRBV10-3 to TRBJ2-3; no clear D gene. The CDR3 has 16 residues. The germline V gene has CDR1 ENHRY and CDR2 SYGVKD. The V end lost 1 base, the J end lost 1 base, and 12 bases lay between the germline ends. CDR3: CAISEFSNYGTDTQYF. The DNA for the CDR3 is TGTGCCATCAGTGAGTTCTCTAACTACGGCACAGATACGCAGTATTTT.

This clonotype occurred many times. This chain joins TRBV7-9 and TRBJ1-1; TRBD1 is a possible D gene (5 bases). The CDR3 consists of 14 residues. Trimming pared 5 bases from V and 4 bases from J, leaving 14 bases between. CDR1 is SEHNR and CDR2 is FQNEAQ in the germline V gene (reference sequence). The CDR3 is CASSPGRRSTEAFF. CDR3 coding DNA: TGTGCCAGCAGCCCGGGACGCCGCAGCACTGAAGCTTTCTTT.